This T cell receptor (beta chain) was sequenced in a study of monozygotic twins with inflammatory bowel disease. TCRalpha and TCRbeta cDNA underwent two nested PCRs of around 15 and 9 cycles. TCRdb re-called the 5' RACE reads; one entry per CDR3 protein, DNA not given. The sample holds some 400,000 distinct CDR3 sequences. The sequence came from a human donor with ulcerative colitis or Crohn's disease, or a healthy co-twin of an affected twin (not recorded which). The sequencing sample was made of blood.

CDR3 protein: CASSQDRRGLATVNEQFF. J is TRBJ2-1 and V is TRBV3-1; there is no DNA to check the TCRdb D call of TRBD2. This CDR3 is 18 amino acids long. Germline V CDR1 and CDR2: LGHDT, YNNKEL (reference sequence).